This TCR beta chain was identified in a study of OX40 agonist ivuxolimab in advanced cancers. The protocol was immunoSEQ multiplex PCR, while the TCRdb copy is restricted to in-frame clones and leaves out a portion. This sample has under 85,000 clones, with 85% found just once. This material consisted of CD4+ or CD8+ T cells sorted from blood, taken in a trial of the OX40 agonist ivuxolimab. This TCR came from an adult with an advanced solid tumor such as melanoma, head and neck, liver or kidney cancer.

The CDR3 DNA follows: TGTGCCAGCAGTGAAGTCACCGGGGAGCTGTTTTTT. Amino acids: CASSEVTGELFF. The chain has TRBV6-5 and TRBJ2-2; D remains unclear. Trimming took off 5 bases at V and 4 bases at J, with 5 bases between the two ends. In germline, CDR1 is MNHEY, CDR2 SVGAGI. The CDR3 is 12 residues long.